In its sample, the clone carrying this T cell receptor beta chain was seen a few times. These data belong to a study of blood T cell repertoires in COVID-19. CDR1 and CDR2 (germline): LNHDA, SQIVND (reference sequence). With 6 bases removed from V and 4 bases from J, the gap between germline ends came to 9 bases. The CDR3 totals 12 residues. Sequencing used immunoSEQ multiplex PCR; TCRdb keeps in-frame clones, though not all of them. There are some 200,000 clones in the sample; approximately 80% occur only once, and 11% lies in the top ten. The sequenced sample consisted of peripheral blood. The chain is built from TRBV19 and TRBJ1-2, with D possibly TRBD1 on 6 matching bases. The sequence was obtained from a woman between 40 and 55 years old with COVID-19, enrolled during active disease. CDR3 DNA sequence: TGTGCCAGTAGCGGGACACTCTATGGCTACACCTTC. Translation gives CASSGTLYGYTF. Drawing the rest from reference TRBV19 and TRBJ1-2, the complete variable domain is DGGITQSPKYLFRKEGQNVTLSCEQNLNHDAMYWYRQDPGQGLRLIYYSQIVNDFQKGDIAEGYSVSREKKESFPLTVTSAQKNPTAFYLCASSGTLYGYTFGSGTRLTVV.